This record concerns one T cell receptor beta chain sequence. The target antigen is unknown. One junction end disagrees with the germline gene, perhaps due to a read error. The data derive from a study of T-cell reconstitution after alpha-beta-depleted transplantation in children. General study points: Approximately two months post-transplant, alpha-beta T cells reportedly originated from several hundred expanded graft clones. It was newly produced T cells that mostly accounted for T-cell counts and diversity one year after transplant. For some patients, TCRbeta diversity was high at day 60 because of recipient T cells and thymic progenitors that survived.

Unique molecular identifiers were incorporated into the prepared TCRbeta library. A single record per CDR3 protein comes from TCRdb applying MiXCR to the PCR reads. This table holds more than 200,000 distinct CDR3 sequences, approximately 15% found once. This CDR3 comprises 12 residues. Per germline, CDR1 SGHVS and CDR2 FQNEAQ. The receptor was isolated from a male patient aged 2 to 9 who had a stem cell transplant for acute lymphoblastic leukemia, so the T cells may come from the graft donor. V gene TRBV7-8 combines with J gene TRBJ1-2; 7 bases match TRBD1. Material: PBMCs, mostly from graft donor cells, obtained 360 days after TCRalphabeta/CD19-depleted stem cell transplant. The CDR3 bases are TGTGCCAGCAGCTCCCGCCGGGACAGACAAAACTTC. This codes for CASSSRRDRQNF.